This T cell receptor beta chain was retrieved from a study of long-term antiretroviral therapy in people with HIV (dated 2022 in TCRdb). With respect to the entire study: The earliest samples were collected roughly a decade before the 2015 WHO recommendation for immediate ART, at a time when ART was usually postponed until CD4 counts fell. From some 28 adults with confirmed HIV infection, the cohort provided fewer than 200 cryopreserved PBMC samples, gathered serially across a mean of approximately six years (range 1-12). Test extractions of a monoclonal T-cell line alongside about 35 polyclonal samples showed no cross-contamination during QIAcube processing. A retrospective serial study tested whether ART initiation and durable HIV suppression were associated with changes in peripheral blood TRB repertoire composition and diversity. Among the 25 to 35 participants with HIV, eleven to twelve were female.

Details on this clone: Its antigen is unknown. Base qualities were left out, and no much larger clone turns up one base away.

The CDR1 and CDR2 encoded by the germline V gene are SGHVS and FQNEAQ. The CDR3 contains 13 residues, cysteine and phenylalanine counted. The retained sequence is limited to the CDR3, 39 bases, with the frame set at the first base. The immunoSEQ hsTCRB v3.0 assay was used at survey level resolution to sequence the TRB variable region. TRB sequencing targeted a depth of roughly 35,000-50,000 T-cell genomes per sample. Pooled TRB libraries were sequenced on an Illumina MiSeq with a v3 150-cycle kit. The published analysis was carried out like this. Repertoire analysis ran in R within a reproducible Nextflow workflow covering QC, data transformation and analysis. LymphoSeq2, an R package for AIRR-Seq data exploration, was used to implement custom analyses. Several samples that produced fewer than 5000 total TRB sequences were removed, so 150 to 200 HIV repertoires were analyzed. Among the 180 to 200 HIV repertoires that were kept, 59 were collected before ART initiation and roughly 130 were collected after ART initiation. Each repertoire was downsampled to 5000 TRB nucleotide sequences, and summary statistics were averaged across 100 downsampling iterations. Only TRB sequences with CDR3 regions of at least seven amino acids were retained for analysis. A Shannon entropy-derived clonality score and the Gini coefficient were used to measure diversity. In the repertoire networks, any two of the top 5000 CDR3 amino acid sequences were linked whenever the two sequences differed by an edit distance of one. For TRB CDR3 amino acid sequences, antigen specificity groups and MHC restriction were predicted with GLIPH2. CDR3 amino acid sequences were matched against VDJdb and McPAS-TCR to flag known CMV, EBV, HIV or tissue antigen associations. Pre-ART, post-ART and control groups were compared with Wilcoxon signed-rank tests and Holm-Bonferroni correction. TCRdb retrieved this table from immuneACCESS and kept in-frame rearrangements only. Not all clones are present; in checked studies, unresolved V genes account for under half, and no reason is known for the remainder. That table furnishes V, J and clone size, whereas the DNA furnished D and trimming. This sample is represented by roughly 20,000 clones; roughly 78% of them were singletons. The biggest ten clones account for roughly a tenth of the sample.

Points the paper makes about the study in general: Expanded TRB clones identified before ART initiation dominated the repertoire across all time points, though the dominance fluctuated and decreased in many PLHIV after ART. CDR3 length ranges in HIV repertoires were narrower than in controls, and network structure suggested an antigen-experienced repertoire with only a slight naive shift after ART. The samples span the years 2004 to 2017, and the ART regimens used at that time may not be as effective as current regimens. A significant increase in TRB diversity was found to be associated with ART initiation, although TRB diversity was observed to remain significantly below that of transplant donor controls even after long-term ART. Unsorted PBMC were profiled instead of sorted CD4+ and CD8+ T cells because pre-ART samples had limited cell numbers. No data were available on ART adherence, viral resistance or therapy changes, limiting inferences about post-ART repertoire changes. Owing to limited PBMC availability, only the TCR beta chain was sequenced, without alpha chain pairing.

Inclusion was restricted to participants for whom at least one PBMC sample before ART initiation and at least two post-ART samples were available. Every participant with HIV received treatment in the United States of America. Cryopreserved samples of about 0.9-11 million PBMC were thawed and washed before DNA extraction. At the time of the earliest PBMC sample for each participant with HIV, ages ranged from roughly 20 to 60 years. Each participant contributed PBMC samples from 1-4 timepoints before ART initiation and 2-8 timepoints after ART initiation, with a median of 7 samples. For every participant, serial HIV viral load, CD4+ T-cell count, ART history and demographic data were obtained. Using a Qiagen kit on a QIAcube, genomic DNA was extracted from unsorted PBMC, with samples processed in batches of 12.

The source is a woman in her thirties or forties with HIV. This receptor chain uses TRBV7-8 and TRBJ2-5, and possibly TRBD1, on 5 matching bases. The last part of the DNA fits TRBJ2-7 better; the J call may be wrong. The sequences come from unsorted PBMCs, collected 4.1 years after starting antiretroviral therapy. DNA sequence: TGTGCCAGCAGCCAGGGCCAGAACTACGAGCAGTACTTC. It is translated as CASSQGQNYEQYF.